This note documents a single TCR beta chain sequence. In the source study's methods: For nucleated cells, counts were estimated from reference gene primer amplification. TCRdb's copy holds only in-frame clones and misses some; the assay was immunoSEQ multiplex PCR. For V, J and clone size, that table is used; D and trimming come from the DNA. This sample has nearly 200,000 clones, with about 80% found just once. CDR1 and CDR2 (germline): LNHDA, SQIVND (reference sequence). Trimming took 9 bases from V and 1 from J; bases not matched to a gene: 4. The CDR3 contains 15 residues. The sample comes from a study of blood T cell repertoires in COVID-19. Overall study context: The United States, Italy and Spain were the sources of the acute and convalescent COVID-19 samples. T cells, B-cell-depleted T cells, or PBMCs supplied cDNA or gDNA.

The V gene is TRBV19, the J gene TRBJ2-5, with 14 bases that match TRBD2. Sequencing was done on a sample of peripheral blood. This clonotype originated in a human donor with acute or convalescent COVID-19. The donor label of this sample is uncertain. The CDR3 coding sequence is TGTGCCAGCCGAGGACTAGCGGGAGGCCAAGAGACCCAGTACTTC. It codes for CASRGLAGGQETQYF.